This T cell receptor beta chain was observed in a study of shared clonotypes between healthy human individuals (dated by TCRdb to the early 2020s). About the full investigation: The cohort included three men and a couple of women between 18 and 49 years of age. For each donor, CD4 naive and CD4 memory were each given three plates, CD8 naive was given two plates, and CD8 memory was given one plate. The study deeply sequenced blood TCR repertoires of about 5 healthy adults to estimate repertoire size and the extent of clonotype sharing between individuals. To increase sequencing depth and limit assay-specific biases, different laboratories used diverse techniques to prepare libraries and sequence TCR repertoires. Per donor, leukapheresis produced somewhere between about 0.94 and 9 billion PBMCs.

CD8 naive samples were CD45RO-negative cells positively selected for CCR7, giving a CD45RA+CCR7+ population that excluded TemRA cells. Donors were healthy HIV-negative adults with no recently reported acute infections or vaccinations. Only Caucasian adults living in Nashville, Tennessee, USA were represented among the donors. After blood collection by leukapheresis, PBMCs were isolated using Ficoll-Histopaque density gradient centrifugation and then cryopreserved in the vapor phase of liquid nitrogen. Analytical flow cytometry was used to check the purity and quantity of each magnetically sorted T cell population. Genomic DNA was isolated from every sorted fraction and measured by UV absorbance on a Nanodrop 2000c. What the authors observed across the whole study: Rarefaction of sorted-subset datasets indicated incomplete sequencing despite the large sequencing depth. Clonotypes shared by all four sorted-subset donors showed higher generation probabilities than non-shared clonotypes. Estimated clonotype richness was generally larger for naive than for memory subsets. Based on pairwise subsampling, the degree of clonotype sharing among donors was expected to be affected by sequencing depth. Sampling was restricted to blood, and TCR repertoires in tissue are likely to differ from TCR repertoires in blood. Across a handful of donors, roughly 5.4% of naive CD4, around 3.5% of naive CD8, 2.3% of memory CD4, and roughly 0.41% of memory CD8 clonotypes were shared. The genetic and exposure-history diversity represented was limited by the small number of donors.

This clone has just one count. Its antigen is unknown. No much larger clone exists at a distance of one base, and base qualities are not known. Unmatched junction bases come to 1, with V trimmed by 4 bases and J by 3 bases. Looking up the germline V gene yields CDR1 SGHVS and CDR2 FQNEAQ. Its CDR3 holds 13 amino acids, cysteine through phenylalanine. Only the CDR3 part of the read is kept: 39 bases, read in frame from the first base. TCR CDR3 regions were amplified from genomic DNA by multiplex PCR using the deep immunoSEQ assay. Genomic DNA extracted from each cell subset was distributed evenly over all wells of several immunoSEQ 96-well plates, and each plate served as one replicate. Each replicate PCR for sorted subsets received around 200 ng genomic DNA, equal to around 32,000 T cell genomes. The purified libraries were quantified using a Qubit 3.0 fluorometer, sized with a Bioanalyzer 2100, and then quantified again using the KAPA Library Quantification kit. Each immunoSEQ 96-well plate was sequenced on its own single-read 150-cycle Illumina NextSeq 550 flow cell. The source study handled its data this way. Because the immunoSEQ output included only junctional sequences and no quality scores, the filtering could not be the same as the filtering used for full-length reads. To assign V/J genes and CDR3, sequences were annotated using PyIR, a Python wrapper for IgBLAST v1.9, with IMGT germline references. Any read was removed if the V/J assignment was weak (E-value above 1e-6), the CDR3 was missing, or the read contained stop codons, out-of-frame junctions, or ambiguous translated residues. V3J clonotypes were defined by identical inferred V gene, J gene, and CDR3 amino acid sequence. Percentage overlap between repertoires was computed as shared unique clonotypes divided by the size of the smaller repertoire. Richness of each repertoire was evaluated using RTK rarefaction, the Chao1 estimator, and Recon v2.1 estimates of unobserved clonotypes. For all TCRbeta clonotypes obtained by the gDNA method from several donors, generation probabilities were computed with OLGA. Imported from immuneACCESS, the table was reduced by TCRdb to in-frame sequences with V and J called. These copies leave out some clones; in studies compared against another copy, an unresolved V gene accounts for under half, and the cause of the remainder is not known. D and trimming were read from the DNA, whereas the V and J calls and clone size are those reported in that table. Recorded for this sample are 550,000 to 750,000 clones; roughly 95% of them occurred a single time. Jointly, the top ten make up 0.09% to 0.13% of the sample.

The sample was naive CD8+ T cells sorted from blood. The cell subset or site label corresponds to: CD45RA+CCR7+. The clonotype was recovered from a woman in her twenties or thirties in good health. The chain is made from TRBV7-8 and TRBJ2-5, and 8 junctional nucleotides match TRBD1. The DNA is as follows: TGTGCCAGCAGCTCGGGACAGGAAGAGACCCAGTACTTC. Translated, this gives CASSSGQEETQYF.